These 24 T cell receptor beta chains were sequenced from one sample in a study of T cells in localized non-small cell lung cancer. This table comes from immunoSEQ multiplex PCR, and its TCRdb copy is limited to in-frame clones, with some not included. This sample has 70,000 or so clones; about 88% occur once, and the top ten carry 1% to 1.5%. Sequencing used peripheral blood, obtained before any cancer treatment. The receptors stem from a female donor older than 55 with stage I lung adenocarcinoma.

This clone was seen a few times. The chain joins TRBV5-1 to TRBJ1-3; D unclear. Germline assignment: CDR1 SGHRS and CDR2 YFSETQ. The CDR3 extends over 13 amino acids. Trimming stripped 3 bases from V and 4 bases from J, with 8 bases between. The CDR3: CASSSTTGNTIYF. CDR3 bases: TGCGCCAGCAGCTCAACGACAGGAAACACCATATATTTT.

The V call is TRBV9, the J call TRBJ2-7; 8 bases are a match to TRBD1. V shed 0 bases and J 3 bases; nucleotides not matched to a gene: 8. The CDR3 sequence is 16 residues long. The germline V gene has CDR1 SGDLS and CDR2 YYNGEE. CDR3 DNA sequence: TGTGCCAGCAGCGTAGTCGGAGGGACAGGTTTCTACGAGCAGTACTTC. Protein product: CASSVVGGTGFYEQYF. The full variable domain, rest sourced from reference TRBV9 and TRBJ2-7, is DSGVTQTPKHLITATGQRVTLRCSPRSGDLSVYWYQQSLDQGLQFLIQYYNGEERAKGNILERFSAQQFPDLHSELNLSSLELGDSALYFCASSVVGGTGFYEQYFGPGTRLTVT.

This clone has only a few counts. V gene TRBV4-1 combines with J gene TRBJ1-2; D gene ambiguous. The CDR3 contains 17 residues. Germline loops: CDR1 MGHRA, CDR2 YSYEKL. V was cut by 1 base and J by 4 bases, with 19 bases left in between. CDR3 protein: CASSQVIGGVGGYGYTF. The CDR3 DNA follows: TGCGCCAGCAGCCAAGTGATCGGTGGGGTGGGTGGCTATGGCTACACCTTC.

This rearrangement joins TRBV7-3 to TRBJ1-1; no firm D call. Germline V gives CDR1 SGHTA, CDR2 FQGTGA. The length of the CDR3 is 13 residues. Trimming took 2 bases from V and 5 from J, leaving 9 bases between them. CDR3 nucleotides: TGTGCCAGCAGCTTATCTTCATGGACTGAAGCTTTCTTT. Encoded protein: CASSLSSWTEAFF. The full variable domain, its missing parts supplied by reference TRBV7-3 and TRBJ1-1, is GAGVSQTPSNKVTEKGKYVELRCDPISGHTALYWYRQSLGQGPEFLIYFQGTGAADDSGLPNDRFFAVRPEGSVSTLKIQRTERGDSAVYLCASSLSSWTEAFFGQGTRLTVV.

The gene calls are TRBV5-6 and TRBJ2-7, with 8 nucleotides matching TRBD1. Germline CDR1 and CDR2: SGHDT and YYEEEE. The CDR3 is 16 amino acids. Trimming cost V 3 bases and J 5 bases; bases outside gene matches: 13. CDR3 sequence: CASSYYLLDRVNEQYF. CDR3 coding DNA: TGTGCCAGCAGCTACTACCTCCTGGACAGGGTTAACGAGCAGTACTTC.

The V gene is TRBV5-6, the J gene TRBJ1-1, with D perhaps matching TRBD1 (6 bases). Germline CDR1 SGHDT, CDR2 YYEEEE. V lost 3 bases and J 5 bases, leaving 11 bases between the germline ends. CDR3 length: 13 amino acids. The CDR3 DNA is TGTGCCAGCAGCTACCGGACAGAAACTGAAGCTTTCTTT. Protein: CASSYRTETEAFF. Drawing the rest from reference TRBV5-6 and TRBJ1-1, the complete variable domain is DAGVTQSPTHLIKTRGQQVTLRCSPKSGHDTVSWYQQALGQGPQFIFQYYEEEERQRGNFPDRFSGHQFPNYSSELNVNALLLGDSALYLCASSYRTETEAFFGQGTRLTVV.

This clone was seen a single time. The chain joins TRBV2 to TRBJ1-5, with D hard to call. Trimming removed 6 bases at V and 5 bases at J, with 17 bases between. The CDR3 covers 15 residues. CDR1 is SNHLY, CDR2 FYNNEI, per germline. Here the CDR3 DNA reads TGTGCCAGCAGCTGGCAAACCCCTTGGGATCAGCCCCAGCATTTT. It codes for CASSWQTPWDQPQHF.

The gene calls are TRBV11-3 and TRBJ1-6; no definite D call. The CDR3 is 15 residues long. Trimming left V 3 bases short and J 10 bases short, with 16 bases between. CDR1 is SGHNT, CDR2 YENEEA, per germline. The DNA of the CDR3 is TGTGCCAGCAGCTTGAGGTTTTTGGTAGGATCACCCCTCCACTTT. Protein sequence: CASSLRFLVGSPLHF.

This clone turned up a few times. The gene calls are TRBV5-1 and TRBJ2-7, with 14 bases identical to TRBD2. Germline CDR1 reads SGHRS; CDR2 reads YFSETQ. Germline trimming cut 5 bases from V and 3 bases from J; bases unmatched to any gene: 10. The CDR3 contains 17 residues. The chain's CDR3 is CASSIMTGTSGSYEQYF. The CDR3 DNA is TGCGCCAGCAGTATAATGACAGGGACTAGCGGGAGCTACGAGCAGTACTTC.

On this clone itself: The junction does not match germline at one end; this may be a read error. Additional DNA sequences in this sample encode the identical CDR3. This chain connects TRBV9 to TRBJ2-2; 14 bases line up with TRBD2. This CDR3 is built from 17 residues. CDR1 is SGDLS, CDR2 YYNGEE, per germline. The CDR3: CASRSGLAGAHTGELFF. CDR3 coding DNA: TGTGCCAGCAGATCGGGACTAGCGGGGGCGCACACCGGGGAGCTATTTTTT.

This chain connects TRBV10-3 to TRBJ1-3; TRBD1 aligns across 7 bases. Germline loops: CDR1 ENHRY, CDR2 SYGVKD. This CDR3 contains 16 residues. J lost 0 bases, V lost 5 bases, and 7 bases had no gene match. The CDR3 nucleotides are TGTGCCATCAGTCGACAGGGAGTGGGCTCTGGAAACACCATATATTTT. Its translation: CAISRQGVGSGNTIYF.

The chain uses TRBV7-8 and TRBJ2-1; 8 bases fit TRBD1. Germline V lookup: CDR1 SGHVS, CDR2 FQNEAQ. V gave up 4 bases and J gave up 6 bases; unmatched junction bases: 8. The CDR3 loop spans 15 amino acids. CDR3 in DNA: TGTGCCAGCAGCTCGACAGGGGAAAGGCTCAATGAGCAGTTCTTC. It encodes CASSSTGERLNEQFF.

The chain carries TRBV4-1 and TRBJ2-1; D tentatively fits TRBD1 or TRBD2 (5 bases each). In germline, CDR1 is MGHRA, CDR2 YSYEKL. V gave up 0 bases and J gave up 10 bases, with 13 bases separating them. This CDR3 is built from 14 residues. The CDR3 DNA is TGCGCCAGCAGCCAAGACGAGGGGTGGATCGAGCAGTTCTTC. It specifies CASSQDEGWIEQFF.

This clone appeared many times. The chain couples TRBV19 to TRBJ2-5; D perhaps matches TRBD1 (6 bases). CDR1 is LNHDA and CDR2 is SQIVND in the germline V gene (reference sequence). The V and J ends lost 5 bases and 2 bases respectively, with 12 bases between them. The CDR3 runs to 14 residues. CDR3 region: CASSFSDRQETQYF. CDR3 nucleotide sequence: TGTGCCAGTAGTTTTTCGGACAGACAAGAGACCCAGTACTTC.

The V and J genes are TRBV28 and TRBJ1-2; 8 bases fit TRBD1. V lost 4 bases, J lost 8 bases, and 12 bases stayed unmatched. CDR3 length: 15 amino acids. Germline V gene data show CDR1 as MDHEN and CDR2 as SYDVKM. This chain's CDR3 is CASSYSSGGFRGYTF. The CDR3 nucleotides read TGTGCCAGCAGTTACTCATCAGGGGGCTTTCGGGGCTACACCTTC.

This chain joins TRBV19 and TRBJ1-3; D is ambiguous. V was clipped by 2 bases and J by 4 bases, with 15 bases between them. Per germline, CDR1 LNHDA and CDR2 SQIVND (reference sequence). The CDR3 length is 16 residues. CDR3 in DNA: TGTGCCAGTAGTATAATTGAGTTTGTGGGCGGAAACACCATATATTTT. Amino acids: CASSIIEFVGGNTIYF.

This sequence joins TRBV11-3 and TRBJ1-1; 8 bases match TRBD1. Germline CDR1 and CDR2: SGHNT and YENEEA. This CDR3 is 16 amino acids long. V dropped 0 bases and J dropped 3; count of bases not matched to a gene: 6. The CDR3 nucleotides read TGTGCCAGCAGCTTAGATCCAGGGGGCGCGGACACTGAAGCTTTCTTT. This translates into CASSLDPGGADTEAFF.

V usage is TRBV6-4 and J usage is TRBJ2-1, with 9 nucleotides matching TRBD2. The CDR3 is made up of 15 amino acids. The germline gives CDR1 MRHNA, CDR2 SNTAGT. J was trimmed by 3 bases and V by 8 bases; bases with no gene match: 8. The CDR3 DNA sequence: TGTGCCAGCCGGACTAGCGCCCAATACTACAATGAGCAGTTCTTC. It specifies CASRTSAQYYNEQFF.

This sequence joins TRBV2 and TRBJ1-4; no clear D gene. The CDR3 has 14 residues. CDR1 SNHLY and CDR2 FYNNEI come from the germline V gene. The ends were cut back, 3 bases at V and 1 base at J, with 6 bases in the middle. The CDR3 loop reads CASSETRTNEKLFF. The CDR3 DNA reads as TGTGCCAGCAGTGAGACAAGAACTAATGAAAAACTGTTTTTT. Using reference TRBV2 and TRBJ1-4 for the parts outside the CDR3, the full variable domain is EPEVTQTPSHQVTQMGQEVILRCVPISNHLYFYWYRQILGQKVEFLVSFYNNEISEKSEIFDDQFSVERPDGSNFTLKIRSTKLEDSAMYFCASSETRTNEKLFFGSGTQLSVL.

In its sample, this clone was seen once. This sequence joins TRBV6-1 and TRBJ2-7; unclear D gene. Trimming stripped 3 bases from V and 0 bases from J, with 6 bases between. Germline CDR1 MNHNS, CDR2 SASEGT. The CDR3 has 13 amino acids. The CDR3, as DNA: TGTGCCAGCAGTGATGACCACTCCTACGAGCAGTACTTC. This gives the protein CASSDDHSYEQYF.

This chain connects TRBV5-1 to TRBJ2-5, with TRBD2 matching over 11 bases. The CDR3 length is 18 residues. V lost 4 bases, J lost 5 bases, and 16 bases stayed unmatched. CDR1 is SGHRS, CDR2 YFSETQ, per germline. Here the CDR3 reads CASSPNAGLAVSRETQYF. The CDR3 DNA sequence: TGCGCCAGCAGCCCAAACGCGGGACTAGCGGTTTCTCGGGAGACCCAGTACTTC.

The J gene is TRBJ1-3, the V gene TRBV29-1; the D is unclear. The CDR3 extends over 13 amino acids. V was pared by 5 bases and J by 0 bases, with 8 bases between. Germline-derived CDR1 and CDR2 are SQVTM and ANQGSEA. The CDR3 region is CSVMIVSGNTIYF. CDR3 sequence (DNA): TGCAGCGTTATGATCGTCTCTGGAAACACCATATATTTT.

This chain connects TRBV7-2 to TRBJ1-2, with 7 bases that match TRBD1. Germline loops: CDR1 SGHTA, CDR2 FQGNSA. The V and J ends lost 3 bases and 5 bases, in that order; junction bases with no gene match: 9. CDR3 length: 15 amino acids. CDR3 loop: CASSFQAGGIYGYTF. CDR3 bases: TGTGCCAGCAGCTTTCAGGCAGGGGGGATTTATGGCTACACCTTC.

This clone was observed once. The V call is TRBV20-1, the J call TRBJ2-1; either TRBD1 or TRBD2 may fit D (5 bases each). This CDR3 spans 11 amino acids. The germline V gene has CDR1 DFQATT and CDR2 SNEGSKA (reference sequence). CDR3 nucleotides: TGCACCGGGGCAGAGTACAATGAGCAGTTCTTC. Protein product: CTGAEYNEQFF.